These T cell receptor beta chains were read from a single sample in a study of blood T cell repertoires in COVID-19. The data were produced by immunoSEQ multiplex PCR, yet TCRdb's version contains in-frame clones alone and is incomplete. The sample gives 200,000 to 300,000 clones, about 82% of which show up once; roughly 5% is in the top ten. The sample comprised peripheral blood. The receptors originated from a man aged 45-65 years with COVID-19, enrolled during active disease. Both conserved end residues are part of each CDR3. The D gene is left open where the match is weak. Clone size, where shown, is once, few, many, or a class for clones that have expanded.

CDR3aa: CASSDSGRGLSTEAFF
CDR3nt: TGTGCCAGCTCAGACTCGGGCAGGGGGCTTAGCACTGAAGCTTTCTTT
v_gene: TRBV18
j_gene: TRBJ1-1
abundance: -
d_gene: TRBD1

CDR3aa: CASTTGAKETQYF
CDR3nt: TGTGCCAGCACGACAGGGGCTAAGGAGACCCAGTACTTC
v_gene: TRBV2
j_gene: TRBJ2-5
abundance: -
d_gene: TRBD1

CDR3aa: CASSPRAANYGYTF
CDR3nt: TGTGCCAGCAGCCCGAGGGCAGCTAACTATGGCTACACCTTC
v_gene: TRBV5-6
j_gene: TRBJ1-2
abundance: -
d_gene: -

CDR3aa: CASSQNSRVGTQYF
CDR3nt: TGTGCCAGCAGCCAAAATAGCAGGGTTGGGACCCAGTACTTC
v_gene: TRBV3-1/TRBV3-2
j_gene: TRBJ2-5
abundance: -
d_gene: -

CDR3aa: CASSVDGTGVEQYF
CDR3nt: TGTGCCAGCAGTGTTGATGGGACAGGGGTCGAGCAGTACTTC
v_gene: TRBV2
j_gene: TRBJ2-7
abundance: -
d_gene: TRBD1

CDR3aa: CSVQGSTDTQYF
CDR3nt: TGCAGCGTACAGGGGAGCACAGATACGCAGTATTTT
v_gene: TRBV29-1
j_gene: TRBJ2-3
abundance: -
d_gene: TRBD1

CDR3aa: CASRASGVNPYNEQFF
CDR3nt: TGTGCCAGCAGGGCTAGCGGGGTTAACCCCTACAATGAGCAGTTCTTC
v_gene: TRBV2
j_gene: TRBJ2-1
abundance: -
d_gene: TRBD2

CDR3aa: CASSPGDRYNEKLFF
CDR3nt: TGTGCCAGCAGCCCGGGGGACAGATATAATGAAAAACTGTTTTTT
v_gene: TRBV4-2
j_gene: TRBJ1-4
abundance: -
d_gene: TRBD1

CDR3aa: CSVDLTSGHTQYF
CDR3nt: TGCAGCGTTGACCTGACTAGCGGCCATACGCAGTATTTT
v_gene: TRBV29-1
j_gene: TRBJ2-3
abundance: -
d_gene: TRBD2

CDR3aa: CASSKLGQGVDEQFF
CDR3nt: TGTGCCAGCTCGAAGCTGGGACAGGGTGTTGATGAGCAGTTCTTC
v_gene: TRBV7-2
j_gene: TRBJ2-1
abundance: -
d_gene: TRBD1

CDR3aa: CASRRGGAGELFF
CDR3nt: TGTGCCAGCAGACGCGGGGGGGCCGGGGAGCTGTTTTTT
v_gene: TRBV6-5
j_gene: TRBJ2-2
abundance: -
d_gene: TRBD2

CDR3aa: CSASPPGPNEQFF
CDR3nt: TGCAGTGCTAGTCCCCCGGGTCCCAATGAGCAGTTCTTC
v_gene: TRBV20-1
j_gene: TRBJ2-1
abundance: -
d_gene: -

CDR3aa: CATDPILPRAAERDTEAFF
CDR3nt: TGTGCCACCGACCCGATACTGCCTCGGGCCGCGGAGCGGGACACTGAAGCTTTCTTT
v_gene: TRBV24-1
j_gene: TRBJ1-1
abundance: -
d_gene: -

CDR3aa: CASSAVPNYGYTF
CDR3nt: TGTGCCAGCAGTGCAGTTCCTAACTATGGCTACACCTTC
v_gene: TRBV6-4
j_gene: TRBJ1-2
abundance: -
d_gene: -

CDR3aa: CASSAEGTEKLFF
CDR3nt: TGTGCCAGCAGTGCCGAGGGGACAGAAAAACTGTTTTTT
v_gene: TRBV2
j_gene: TRBJ1-4
abundance: -
d_gene: -

CDR3aa: CASSVGRGTGELFF
CDR3nt: TGTGCCAGCAGCGTAGGCAGGGGGACCGGGGAGCTGTTTTTT
v_gene: TRBV9
j_gene: TRBJ2-2
abundance: -
d_gene: TRBD1

CDR3aa: CASSITPNEKLFF
CDR3nt: TGTGCCAGCAGCATCACTCCTAATGAAAAACTGTTTTTT
v_gene: TRBV7-6
j_gene: TRBJ1-4
abundance: -
d_gene: -

CDR3aa: CASSISSLPTGELFF
CDR3nt: TGTGCCAGTAGTATATCTTCACTCCCAACCGGGGAGCTGTTTTTT
v_gene: TRBV19
j_gene: TRBJ2-2
abundance: -
d_gene: -

CDR3aa: CASSYGQEETQYF
CDR3nt: TGTGCCAGCAGTTACGGACAGGAGGAGACCCAGTACTTC
v_gene: TRBV6-2/TRBV6-3
j_gene: TRBJ2-5
abundance: -
d_gene: TRBD1

CDR3aa: CASSIGRTAWNTEAFF
CDR3nt: TGTGCCAGTAGTATCGGCCGGACAGCCTGGAACACTGAAGCTTTCTTT
v_gene: TRBV19
j_gene: TRBJ1-1
abundance: -
d_gene: -

CDR3aa: CASSVQDNSPLHF
CDR3nt: TGTGCCAGCAGCGTACAGGATAATTCACCCCTCCACTTT
v_gene: TRBV9
j_gene: TRBJ1-6
abundance: -
d_gene: -

CDR3aa: CASSLPRDRGYEQYF
CDR3nt: TGTGCCAGCAGCTTACCCCGGGACAGGGGCTACGAGCAGTACTTC
v_gene: TRBV7-2
j_gene: TRBJ2-7
abundance: once
d_gene: TRBD1

CDR3aa: CASSKTGRVEQPQHF
CDR3nt: TGTGCCAGCAGTAAAACGGGGAGGGTGGAACAGCCCCAGCATTTT
v_gene: TRBV2
j_gene: TRBJ1-5
abundance: few
d_gene: -

CDR3aa: CASSPTTRSSYEQYF
CDR3nt: TGTGCCAGCAGCCCAACGACACGAAGCTCCTACGAGCAGTACTTC
v_gene: TRBV7-2
j_gene: TRBJ2-7
abundance: -
d_gene: -

CDR3aa: CASSSRGRADTQYF
CDR3nt: TGCGCCAGCAGCTCCAGGGGGCGTGCAGATACGCAGTATTTT
v_gene: TRBV5-1
j_gene: TRBJ2-3
abundance: -
d_gene: TRBD1

CDR3aa: CSVQPRANEKLFF
CDR3nt: TGCAGCGTTCAACCCAGGGCTAATGAAAAACTGTTTTTT
v_gene: TRBV29-1
j_gene: TRBJ1-4
abundance: -
d_gene: -

CDR3aa: CAISDPARGSYNEQFF
CDR3nt: TGTGCCATCAGTGACCCCGCTAGGGGGTCCTACAATGAGCAGTTCTTC
v_gene: TRBV10-3
j_gene: TRBJ2-1
abundance: -
d_gene: -

CDR3aa: CASSSRGGPNQETQYF
CDR3nt: TGTGCCAGCAGCTCGAGGGGGGGGCCCAACCAAGAGACCCAGTACTTC
v_gene: TRBV5-4
j_gene: TRBJ2-5
abundance: -
d_gene: -

CDR3aa: CASSLAPGGGGPYYNEQFF
CDR3nt: TGTGCCAGCAGCTTAGCCCCTGGGGGAGGGGGGCCCTACTACAATGAGCAGTTCTTC
v_gene: TRBV7-2
j_gene: TRBJ2-1
abundance: -
d_gene: -

CDR3aa: CASSQDARGQTNTGELFF
CDR3nt: TGTGCCAGCAGCCAAGACGCTCGCGGACAGACGAACACCGGGGAGCTGTTTTTT
v_gene: TRBV4-2
j_gene: TRBJ2-2
abundance: once
d_gene: -

CDR3aa: CASSRNDRNYEQYF
CDR3nt: TGCGCCAGCAGCAGAAACGACAGGAACTACGAGCAGTACTTC
v_gene: TRBV5-1
j_gene: TRBJ2-7
abundance: -
d_gene: -

CDR3aa: CASSLGEGGYEQYF
CDR3nt: TGTGCCAGCAGCCTCGGAGAGGGCGGCTACGAGCAGTACTTC
v_gene: TRBV3-1/TRBV3-2
j_gene: TRBJ2-7
abundance: -
d_gene: -

CDR3aa: CASSVGPGGLTGELFF
CDR3nt: TGTGCCAGCAGCGTAGGCCCGGGGGGGCTCACCGGGGAGCTGTTTTTT
v_gene: TRBV9
j_gene: TRBJ2-2
abundance: -
d_gene: TRBD2

CDR3aa: CASSPAGGGNSPLHF
CDR3nt: TGTGCCAGCTCACCGGCCGGGGGAGGGAATTCACCCCTCCACTTT
v_gene: TRBV18
j_gene: TRBJ1-6
abundance: -
d_gene: -

CDR3aa: CASSSLTGLNYGYTF
CDR3nt: TGTGCCAGCAGTTCACTGACAGGGTTAAACTATGGCTACACCTTC
v_gene: TRBV27
j_gene: TRBJ1-2
abundance: -
d_gene: TRBD1

CDR3aa: CASSPGITGSGNSPLHF
CDR3nt: TGTGCCAGCAGCCCGGGGATAACAGGGAGTGGAAATTCACCCCTCCACTTT
v_gene: TRBV7-2
j_gene: TRBJ1-6
abundance: -
d_gene: -

CDR3aa: CASSPGQVYGPSYEQYF
CDR3nt: TGTGCCAGCAGCCCCGGACAGGTATATGGGCCATCCTACGAGCAGTACTTC
v_gene: TRBV28
j_gene: TRBJ2-7
abundance: -
d_gene: TRBD1

CDR3aa: CASSPGTAQETQYF
CDR3nt: TGTGCCAGCAGCCCAGGGACAGCTCAAGAGACCCAGTACTTC
v_gene: TRBV11-1
j_gene: TRBJ2-5
abundance: -
d_gene: TRBD1

CDR3aa: CATSTGSGTAGGVF
CDR3nt: TGTGCCACCAGCACCGGGTCCGGGACCGCAGGCGGGGTCTTC
v_gene: TRBV15
j_gene: TRBJ1-2
abundance: -
d_gene: -

CDR3aa: CASSLAELYEQYF
CDR3nt: TGCGCCAGCAGCTTGGCGGAGTTATACGAGCAGTACTTC
v_gene: TRBV5-1
j_gene: TRBJ2-7
abundance: -
d_gene: -

CDR3aa: CASSPAGGAYGYTF
CDR3nt: TGCGCCAGCAGCCCGGCCGGGGGGGCCTATGGCTACACCTTC
v_gene: TRBV5-1
j_gene: TRBJ1-2
abundance: -
d_gene: -

CDR3aa: CAWKQRGALNYGYTF
CDR3nt: TGTGCCTGGAAACAGCGGGGGGCGCTTAACTATGGCTACACCTTC
v_gene: TRBV30
j_gene: TRBJ1-2
abundance: -
d_gene: -

CDR3aa: CASSSGTSGVTDTQYF
CDR3nt: TGCGCCAGCAGTTCAGGGACTAGCGGGGTCACAGATACGCAGTATTTT
v_gene: TRBV4-1
j_gene: TRBJ2-3
abundance: -
d_gene: TRBD2

CDR3aa: CASSKTPGGGGELFF
CDR3nt: TGTGCCAGCAGCAAGACGCCGGGGGGCGGCGGGGAGCTGTTTTTT
v_gene: TRBV6-2/TRBV6-3
j_gene: TRBJ2-2
abundance: -
d_gene: -

CDR3aa: CASSQRQGDEQFF
CDR3nt: TGTGCCAGCAGCCAAAGGCAGGGTGATGAGCAGTTCTTC
v_gene: TRBV4-2
j_gene: TRBJ2-1
abundance: many
d_gene: -